Listed here are 25 T cell receptor beta chains from one sample, sequenced in a study of cytomegalovirus exposure and HLA in healthy donors. Vbeta (60) and Jbeta (13) primers were used in the PCR. TCRdb's copy holds only in-frame clones and misses some; the assay was immunoSEQ multiplex PCR. The table lists 35,000 to 55,000 clones, roughly half of them singletons. The sequenced sample was PBMCs. The origin of the receptors is a man between 60 and 70 years old in good health and CMV-seronegative.

J is TRBJ1-1 and V is TRBV4-3; D is possibly TRBD1 (6 bases). From germline, CDR1 is LGHNA and CDR2 YSLEER. V was clipped by 1 base and J by 4 bases, with 7 bases between them. CDR3 length: 13 residues. CDR3 in DNA: TGCGCCAGCAGCCAAGGGGGGCGCACTGAAGCTTTCTTT. Translating gives CASSQGGRTEAFF.

The chain is built from TRBV9 and TRBJ2-5, with 12 bases fitting TRBD1. This CDR3 comprises 15 residues. With V trimmed by 4 bases and J by 5 bases, 6 bases remained unmatched. The germline CDR1 and CDR2 sequences are SGDLS and YYNGEE. CDR3 nucleotides: TGTGCCAGCAGCCCAGGGGACAGGGGGCAGGAGACCCAGTACTTC. As protein: CASSPGDRGQETQYF.

This clone occurred once. This chain joins TRBV7-8 and TRBJ2-4; D not certain. Germline V gives CDR1 SGHVS, CDR2 FQNEAQ. CDR3 length equals 13 residues. V dropped 5 bases and J dropped 0 bases, with 5 bases sitting between them. The DNA of the CDR3 is TGTGCCAGCAGCCCACTAGCCAAAAACATTCAGTACTTC. It codes for CASSPLAKNIQYF.

Only a few counts were recorded for this clone. The chain couples TRBV4-1 to TRBJ1-2; the match to TRBD1 covers 12 bases. The ends lost 3 bases at V and 1 base at J; junction bases unmatched: 3. Germline CDR1 MGHRA, CDR2 YSYEKL. The CDR3 spans 16 residues. The CDR3 nucleotides read TGCGCCAGCAGCCAGGGGACAGGGGGCCTTAACTATGGCTACACCTTC. Translated, it gives CASSQGTGGLNYGYTF.

The genes are TRBV11-2 and TRBJ2-2; D uncertain. CDR3 length: 15 residues. V lost 1 base and J 4 bases, leaving 10 bases between the germline ends. Germline CDR1 and CDR2: SGHAT and FQNNGV. The CDR3 region is CASSLVSFLTGELFF. CDR3 nucleotides: TGTGCCAGCAGCTTAGTTTCTTTCCTCACCGGGGAGCTGTTTTTT. Combining the CDR3 with reference TRBV11-2 and TRBJ2-2 gives the whole variable domain EAGVAQSPRYKIIEKRQSVAFWCNPISGHATLYWYQQILGQGPKLLIQFQNNGVVDDSQLPKDRFSAERLKGVDSTLKIQPAKLEDSAVYLCASSLVSFLTGELFFGEGSRLTVL.

The V call is TRBV7-6, the J call TRBJ1-5; TRBD1 matches at 7 bases. This CDR3 has 17 amino acids. Germline V lookup: CDR1 SGHVS, CDR2 FNYEAQ. V dropped 2 bases and J dropped 3; count of bases not matched to a gene: 10. The CDR3 loop is CASSLLGGRGPNQPQHF. The CDR3 bases are TGTGCCAGCAGCTTATTGGGAGGAAGGGGGCCCAATCAGCCCCAGCATTTT.

This sequence joins TRBV2 and TRBJ2-2, with D unclear. The CDR3 is 13 amino acids. Germline CDR1 reads SNHLY; CDR2 reads FYNNEI. Deletions cut 8 bases from V and 0 bases from J, with 7 bases between. DNA of the CDR3: TGTGCCAGCTGCAGATCGAACACCGGGGAGCTGTTTTTT. As protein: CASCRSNTGELFF.

The genes are TRBV6-5 and TRBJ2-7; D not resolved. The CDR3 is made up of 15 amino acids. V was clipped by 0 bases and J by 3 bases, with 12 bases between them. Per the germline V gene, CDR1 is MNHEY and CDR2 is SVGAGI. The DNA of the CDR3 is TGTGCCAGCAGTTACTCTCCCCAGGCCGGCTACGAGCAGTACTTC. It specifies CASSYSPQAGYEQYF.

This clone was counted between two and nine times. V usage is TRBV7-2 and J usage is TRBJ2-7, with D possibly being TRBD1 (5 bases). Trimming cost V 6 bases and J 1 base, with 13 bases left between them. The V gene's germline CDR1 is SGHTA and CDR2 FQGNSA. The CDR3 contains 14 residues. In nucleotides, the CDR3 is TGTGCCAGCAGAGTACAGGCACTTTCCTACGAGCAGTACTTC. It specifies CASRVQALSYEQYF. Filled out from reference TRBV7-2 and TRBJ2-7, the complete variable domain reads GAGVSQSPSNKVTEKGKDVELRCDPISGHTALYWYRQSLGQGLEFLIYFQGNSAPDKSGLPSDRFSAERTGGSVSTLTIQRTQQEDSAVYLCASRVQALSYEQYFGPGTRLTVT.

The chain has TRBV19 and TRBJ1-2; D remains ambiguous. V lost 11 bases and J 2 bases, leaving 12 bases between the germline ends. The CDR3 totals 12 residues. The germline gives CDR1 LNHDA, CDR2 SQIVND (reference sequence). The CDR3 here is CAAGGGNYGYTF. In nucleotides, the CDR3 is TGTGCCGCCGGTGGCGGGAACTATGGCTACACCTTC.

The rearrangement links TRBV15 to TRBJ2-3, with D maybe TRBD2 (6 bases). Trimming left V 8 bases short and J 5 bases short, with 17 bases between. The CDR3 is 14 amino acids. Germline V gene lookup returns CDR1 LNHNV and CDR2 YYDKDF (reference sequence). CDR3 region: CATRIRGNGDTQYF. CDR3 DNA sequence: TGTGCCACCCGAATTCGGGGGAATGGAGATACGCAGTATTTT.

This chain uses TRBV13 with TRBJ1-2; 10 nucleotides line up with TRBD1. V shed 5 bases, J shed 2 bases, and the junction held 5 bases outside the gene matches. Germline V gene lookup returns CDR1 PRHDT and CDR2 FYEKMQ (reference sequence). The CDR3 spans 15 residues. The CDR3 is CASSLTGQGNYGYTF. CDR3 DNA: TGTGCCAGCAGCCTTACGGGACAGGGGAACTATGGCTACACCTTC. Full variable domain (remainder filled in from reference TRBV13 and TRBJ1-2): AAGVIQSPRHLIKEKRETATLKCYPIPRHDTVYWYQQGPGQDPQFLISFYEKMQSDKGSIPDRFSAQQFSDYHSELNMSSLELGDSALYFCASSLTGQGNYGYTFGSGTRLTVV.

This clone was counted a single time. The rearrangement uses TRBV6-4 and TRBJ1-1, with D possibly being TRBD1 (6 bases). V was trimmed by 3 bases and J by 0 bases, leaving 14 bases between them. Germline CDR1 and CDR2: MRHNA and SNTAGT. There are 16 residues in the CDR3. CDR3 sequence reads: CASSESGGGLNTEAFF. CDR3 nucleotide sequence: TGTGCCAGCAGTGAGTCGGGGGGCGGACTGAACACTGAAGCTTTCTTT.

This clone was seen only once. V is TRBV30 and J is TRBJ2-3; 7 positions agree with TRBD2. J lost 2 bases, V lost 4 bases, and 6 bases had no gene match. The germline V gene encodes CDR1 GTSNPN and CDR2 SVGIG (reference sequence). This CDR3 has 14 amino acids. The CDR3 DNA follows: TGTGCCTGGAAGTTGGCGGGAGACACAGATACGCAGTATTTT. Translated, it gives CAWKLAGDTDTQYF.

The table lists this clone with a few counts. The rearrangement joins TRBV13 to TRBJ2-1; the D gene is possibly TRBD2 (6 bases). The CDR3 sequence is 12 residues long. Between the trimmed V and J ends, which lost 4 bases and 15 bases, there was a span of 16 bases. Germline CDR1 and CDR2: PRHDT and FYEKMQ (reference sequence). CDR3 in DNA: TGTGCCAGCAGCTCCCCGGGAGCCCGGGTGTTCTTC. Translating it yields CASSSPGARVFF.

The V call is TRBV7-2, the J call TRBJ1-5; possible D gene TRBD1, 5 bases. V was shortened by 5 bases and J by 6 bases, with 17 bases between the two germline ends. CDR1 SGHTA and CDR2 FQGNSA come from the germline V gene. CDR3 length: 15 residues. This CDR3 is CASSARVAGGQPQHF. For the CDR3, the DNA is TGTGCCAGCAGCGCACGGGTGGCCGGGGGTCAGCCCCAGCATTTT.

The chain combines TRBV12-5 with TRBJ1-3; TRBD1 aligns across 10 bases. This CDR3 contains 19 residues. With V trimmed by 0 bases and J by 3 bases, 11 bases remained unmatched. Germline assignment: CDR1 LGHNT and CDR2 FRNRAP. CDR3 sequence: CASGLVLGTGALGGNTIYF. DNA of the CDR3: TGTGCTAGTGGTTTGGTACTAGGGACAGGGGCGTTAGGTGGAAACACCATATATTTT.

The chain joins TRBV7-8 to TRBJ2-1; TRBD1 aligns across 7 bases. This CDR3 comprises 16 residues. V was pared by 0 bases and J by 2 bases, with 4 bases of the junction left unmatched. The germline gives CDR1 SGHVS, CDR2 FQNEAQ. CDR3 loop: CASSLAIGGAYNEQFF. CDR3 DNA: TGTGCCAGCAGCTTAGCTATAGGGGGCGCCTACAATGAGCAGTTCTTC.

In this sample, this clone turned up once. The chain employs TRBV5-1 and TRBJ2-7; no firm D call. V lost 2 bases to trimming and J lost 5 bases, with 14 bases between them. This CDR3 has 14 residues. Germline values: CDR1 SGHRS, CDR2 YFSETQ. Here the CDR3 DNA reads TGCGCCAGCAGCTTAAGGCAGGAAGACCACGAGCAGTACTTC. Translation gives CASSLRQEDHEQYF.

The genes are TRBV30 and TRBJ2-6, with D possibly matching TRBD2 (5 bases). V was clipped by 2 bases and J by 1 base, with 18 bases between them. Looked up from germline, CDR1 is GTSNPN and CDR2 is SVGIG (reference sequence). CDR3 length equals 18 residues. This CDR3 is CAWSPGRRRVSGANVLTF. The CDR3 DNA is TGTGCCTGGAGTCCTGGACGGAGGAGAGTTTCTGGGGCCAACGTCCTGACTTTC.

This clone was seen just once. The chain is built from TRBV29-1 and TRBJ1-1; a possible D gene is TRBD1 (6 bases). V lost 6 bases and J lost 10, with 27 bases in between. The CDR3 has 15 residues. The germline V gene has CDR1 SQVTM and CDR2 ANQGSEA. The CDR3 nucleotides are TGCAGCGTCTCAAAACCACAGGGCGATGGTGTAAGAGCTTTCTTT. It yields the protein CSVSKPQGDGVRAFF.

The chain is built from TRBV30 and TRBJ1-2; D might be TRBD1 (5 bases). Germline loops: CDR1 GTSNPN, CDR2 SVGIG (reference sequence). This CDR3 comprises 13 residues. Trimming took 0 bases from V and 8 from J, leaving 13 bases between them. CDR3 amino acids: CAWSVSGGGGYTF. Written as DNA, the CDR3 is TGTGCCTGGAGTGTATCCGGGGGAGGGGGCTACACCTTC.

This clone was seen more than once but under ten times. This rearrangement joins TRBV18 to TRBJ1-5; 9 nucleotides agree with TRBD1. Germline V gene data show CDR1 as KGHSH and CDR2 as LQKENI. This CDR3 is 14 amino acids long. V shed 7 bases, J shed 4 bases, and the junction held 5 bases outside the gene matches. CDR3 residues: CASFGTGSNQPQHF. The CDR3 DNA reads as TGTGCCAGCTTCGGGACAGGGTCTAATCAGCCCCAGCATTTT.

Written as DNA, the CDR3 is TGTGCCAGCAGCTTGGGACTAGCGCGTAACAATGAGCAGTTCTTC. Protein: CASSLGLARNNEQFF. The chain recombines TRBV11-2 with TRBJ2-1, with 10 positions matching TRBD2. Germline CDR1 reads SGHAT; CDR2 reads FQNNGV. CDR3 size: 15 residues. V shed 3 bases and J 5 bases; nucleotides not matched to a gene: 4.

This sequence joins TRBV7-6 and TRBJ2-5; no firm D call. Germline V gene sequence: CDR1 SGHVS, CDR2 FNYEAQ. V dropped 4 bases and J dropped 2 bases, with 11 bases sitting between them. The length of the CDR3 is 14 residues. The CDR3 DNA reads TGTGCCAGCAGCTCCCTTTCCGGTCAAGAGACCCAGTACTTC. It yields the protein CASSSLSGQETQYF.